Listed here is a single TCR beta chain. What it recognizes is unknown. Compared with germline, one end of the junction differs, possibly owing to a read error. This specimen comes from a study of cytomegalovirus exposure and HLA in healthy donors. In the study overall: Approximately 200 million T cells yielded around 120 million unique TCR beta sequences in earlier analysis. The study, taken as a whole, reports: In a later analysis, TCR beta V- and J-gene trimming showed a link to a missense DCLRE1C variant. Per published accounts, TCR beta sequences correctly predicted the HLA-A and HLA-B alleles of most subjects. Later work associated approximately 17,000 TCR beta sequences with HLA alleles at 0.05 false discovery rate.

In the PCR, 60 Vbeta and 13 Jbeta primers were used. Some clones are missing from TCRdb's copy, which holds only in-frame ones; the method was immunoSEQ multiplex PCR. Counted here are roughly 110,000 clones, 71% occurring once; the ten biggest clones make up 2.8%. This CDR3 has 14 residues. Germline V gene lookup returns CDR1 SSHAT and CDR2 FNYEAQ (reference sequence). The V call is TRBV7-7, the J call TRBJ2-3; D is possibly TRBD1 (5 bases). Sequencing was carried out using PBMCs. This receptor was taken from a female donor in good health and CMV-seronegative. This CDR3 reads CASSLTGFSDTQYF. The CDR3 DNA follows: TGTGCTAGCAGCTTAACAGGATTCTCAGATACGCAGTATTTT.